This T cell receptor beta chain came from a study of vaccination and CD4 T cells after COVID-19. Study-wide context: Day 14 and days 161 to 241 post-vaccination were the time points at which a few convalescent patients were sampled.

In the case of this clonotype: Antigen specificity is unknown.

Germline CDR1 and CDR2: MNHEY and SVGAGI. V was trimmed by 2 bases and J by 0 bases, leaving 8 bases between them. This CDR3 spans 15 amino acids. Time point specified: late sampling 161 to 241 days after vaccination in a few convalescent patients. Treatment denoted: roughly ten-day PBMC culture with coronavirus spike peptide pools or control peptides (ViraFEST assay). Oncomine TCR Beta short-read sequencing was applied to DNA from cultured CD4+ T cells. Genomic DNA was taken out of cultured CD4+ T cells by extraction. MiXCR, applied by TCRdb to the PCR reads, yields one record per CDR3 protein. The repertoire holds fewer than 30,000 distinct CDR3 sequences, with roughly 31% as singletons.

V and J are TRBV6-5 and TRBJ1-3; D remains ambiguous. The material was CD4+ T cells from blood, cultured in vitro, obtained about 7 months after SARS-CoV-2 vaccination. The clonotype was recovered from a human donor who had recovered from COVID-19. DNA for the CDR3: TGTGCCAGCAGTTACGGCAGGAGCTCTGGAAACACCATATATTTT. It yields the protein CASSYGRSSGNTIYF.